This TCR beta chain was identified during a study of T cell changes during pregnancy in multiple sclerosis. Germline loops: CDR1 MNHEY, CDR2 SMNVEV (reference sequence). J gave up 1 base and V 3 bases, and 4 bases lay outside the gene matches. The CDR3 has 15 residues. The repertoire was sequenced with immunoSEQ multiplex PCR; TCRdb's copy has only in-frame clones and lacks some. The data contain fewer than 60,000 clones, over 90% of them seen just once; the ten biggest clones take up 5.5% to 7%. The clonotype originates from a female donor with multiple sclerosis, enrolled in a pregnancy study. Sequences were derived from CD8+ T cells from peripheral blood mononuclear cells, sampled in the first trimester of pregnancy. The rearrangement links TRBV27 to TRBJ2-7; 9 bases line up with TRBD1. The CDR3 is CASSFSGQGSYEQYF. The CDR3 DNA is TGTGCCAGCAGTTTTTCGGGACAGGGATCCTACGAGCAGTACTTC.